Below are 15 T cell receptor beta chains sequenced from a single sample in a study of spatial heterogeneity in lung cancer. Documented time point: sample taken at primary tumor resection. From tumor, nontumor lung or frozen PBMC, whole RNA was taken unsorted for sequencing. TCRdb used MiXCR to reprocess the 5' RACE reads, holding one entry per CDR3 protein. The repertoire holds some 47,000 distinct CDR3 sequences, with less than 9% as singletons. The starting material was PBMCs, obtained at surgery. The receptors derive from a female donor with early-stage non-small cell lung cancer.

The chain carries TRBV6-1 and TRBJ2-7; the match to TRBD1 covers 9 bases. Germline V gene lookup returns CDR1 MNHNS and CDR2 SASEGT. V dropped 9 bases and J dropped 1; count of bases not matched to a gene: 10. This CDR3 is 15 amino acids long. CDR3 region: CASFPGQGTSYEQYF. The CDR3, as DNA: TGTGCCAGTTTTCCGGGACAGGGTACGTCCTACGAGCAGTACTTC.

This clonotype has at least ten counts. The chain has TRBV28 and TRBJ2-7, with TRBD1 identical over 8 bases. This CDR3 has 12 residues. Unmatched junction bases numbered 12, after V lost 11 bases and J lost 9 bases. Germline loops: CDR1 MDHEN, CDR2 SYDVKM. The CDR3 nucleotides are TGTGCCTCCGGGACAGGCCATGTATGGCAGTACTTC. Its protein product is CASGTGHVWQYF.

The table lists this clonotype with many counts. The V gene is TRBV13, the J gene TRBJ2-1, with 10 bases matching TRBD2. The CDR3 covers 16 residues. Per germline, CDR1 PRHDT and CDR2 FYEKMQ (reference sequence). V lost 3 bases to trimming and J lost 6 bases; unmatched junction nucleotides: 8. The CDR3 reads CASSFPAGGPGNEQFF. DNA of the CDR3: TGTGCCAGCAGCTTCCCAGCGGGGGGGCCTGGCAATGAGCAGTTCTTC.

In its sample, this clonotype was seen a few times. One end of the junction fails to match germline, which may point to a read error. The chain employs TRBV7-6 and TRBJ2-7, with 9 bases aligning to TRBD2. The germline V gene encodes CDR1 SGHVS and CDR2 FNYEAQ. This CDR3 is 17 amino acids long. The CDR3 DNA sequence: TGTGCCAACAGCACCCAAGGAGAGGCGGGGGGGCCCTACGAGCAGTACTTC. Translation: CANSTQGEAGGPYEQYF.

The genes are TRBV12-5 and TRBJ2-4; possibly TRBD2 for D (5 bases). CDR3 length: 21 amino acids. Trimming shortened V by 3 bases and J by 0 bases, and 27 bases separated the two germline ends. Germline CDR1 is LGHNT and CDR2 is FRNRAP. The CDR3 DNA reads as TGTGCTAGTGGTTTTCGGGCCTGGCCGGCACGTTCGGGGTTAGCCAAAAACATTCAGTACTTC. It is translated as CASGFRAWPARSGLAKNIQYF.

At least ten counts were recorded for this clonotype. The chain has TRBV11-3 and TRBJ1-2; D is undetermined. This CDR3 comprises 11 residues. The germline V and J ends were trimmed by 3 bases and 5 bases, with 4 bases remaining between them. Germline V gene sequence: CDR1 SGHNT, CDR2 YENEEA. CDR3 amino acids: CASSLIYGYTF. The CDR3, as DNA: TGTGCCAGCAGCTTGATTTATGGCTACACCTTC.

In its sample, this clonotype was seen many times. The chain couples TRBV5-6 to TRBJ2-2; the D gene is possibly TRBD2 (7 bases). The V and J ends lost 2 bases and 1 base respectively, with 15 bases between them. The V gene's germline CDR1 is SGHDT and CDR2 YYEEEE. The CDR3 loop spans 17 amino acids. DNA for the CDR3: TGTGCCAGCAGCTTTTTCGGGGGGCCGGAGAACACCGGGGAGCTGTTTTTT. Protein: CASSFFGGPENTGELFF. The full variable domain, rest sourced from reference TRBV5-6 and TRBJ2-2, is DAGVTQSPTHLIKTRGQQVTLRCSPKSGHDTVSWYQQALGQGPQFIFQYYEEEERQRGNFPDRFSGHQFPNYSSELNVNALLLGDSALYLCASSFFGGPENTGELFFGEGSRLTVL.

In regard to this clonotype: Given a much more abundant clone one base away, this may be a read error. This chain links TRBV18 with TRBJ2-3, with unresolved D. Per germline, CDR1 KGHSH and CDR2 LQKENI. This CDR3 region has 13 residues. The CDR3 region has the DNA TGTGCCAGCTCACCAGGGGATCCAGATACGCGGTATTTT. Translation: CASSPGDPDTRYF.

In this sample, this clonotype turned up many times. The chain links TRBV7-8 to TRBJ2-5; D remains ambiguous. Deletions cut 3 bases from V and 5 bases from J, with 7 bases between. From germline, CDR1 is SGHVS and CDR2 FQNEAQ. The CDR3 consists of 12 residues. In nucleotides, the CDR3 is TGTGCCAGCAGCTTTAGCCGGGAGACCCAGTACTTC. Translating gives CASSFSRETQYF.

The chain couples TRBV7-2 to TRBJ2-5; D call uncertain. The CDR3 is 13 residues long. V lost 8 bases and J lost 0, with 10 bases in between. The germline V gene encodes CDR1 SGHTA and CDR2 FQGNSA. CDR3 sequence: CASAVSYQETQYF. The CDR3 DNA reads as TGTGCCAGCGCGGTTTCGTACCAAGAGACCCAGTACTTC.

J is TRBJ2-1 and V is TRBV20-1; 11 nucleotides line up with TRBD2. V lost 5 bases to trimming and J lost 4 bases; unmatched junction nucleotides: 10. This CDR3 contains 16 residues. Germline lookup yields CDR1 DFQATT and CDR2 SNEGSKA (reference sequence). The CDR3 coding sequence is TGCAGTGCTGCGAACATACTAGCGGGGGATTACAATGAGCAGTTCTTC. It specifies CSAANILAGDYNEQFF.

This clonotype was seen repeatedly, ten times or more. The chain employs TRBV10-3 and TRBJ2-1, with 7 nucleotides matching TRBD1. The CDR3 contains 14 residues. The V gene's germline CDR1 is ENHRY and CDR2 SYGVKD. V gave up 6 bases and J gave up 4 bases; unmatched junction bases: 6. CDR3 amino acids: CAIRPGQLYNEQFF. The CDR3 DNA sequence: TGTGCCATCAGGCCGGGACAGCTTTACAATGAGCAGTTCTTC.

This clonotype was detected ten times or more. The rearrangement links TRBV5-1 to TRBJ2-4, with no clear D. V was trimmed by 0 bases and J by 6 bases, leaving 7 bases between them. Germline V gives CDR1 SGHRS, CDR2 YFSETQ. The CDR3 runs to 13 residues. The CDR3 DNA reads as TGCGCCAGCAGCTTGGGGGTGGGAAACATTCAGTACTTC. Translating it yields CASSLGVGNIQYF.

The chain couples TRBV12-3 or TRBV12-4 to TRBJ2-7; 8 bases fit TRBD2. V lost 3 bases to trimming and J lost 4 bases; unmatched junction nucleotides: 2. This CDR3 contains 13 residues. This CDR3 is CASSLGTSYEQYF. The CDR3 coding sequence is TGTGCCAGCAGTTTGGGGACTAGTTACGAGCAGTACTTC.

The table lists this clonotype with many counts. The chain links TRBV12-3 or TRBV12-4 to TRBJ1-4; no definite D call. V was trimmed by 3 bases and J by 4 bases, leaving 9 bases between them. This CDR3 is 14 amino acids long. CDR3 in amino acids: CASSFADLNEKLFF. The CDR3 DNA reads TGTGCCAGCAGTTTCGCGGATCTTAATGAAAAACTGTTTTTT.